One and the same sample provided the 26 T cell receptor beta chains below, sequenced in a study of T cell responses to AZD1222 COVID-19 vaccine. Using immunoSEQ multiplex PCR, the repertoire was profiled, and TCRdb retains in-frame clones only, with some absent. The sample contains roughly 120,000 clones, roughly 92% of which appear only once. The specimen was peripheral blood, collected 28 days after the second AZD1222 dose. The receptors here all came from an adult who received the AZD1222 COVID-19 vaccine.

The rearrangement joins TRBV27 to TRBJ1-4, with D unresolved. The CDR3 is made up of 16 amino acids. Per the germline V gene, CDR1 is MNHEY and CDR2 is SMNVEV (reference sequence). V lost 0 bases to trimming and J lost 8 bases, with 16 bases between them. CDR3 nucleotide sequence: TGTGCCAGCAGTTTATCCCCGGCAGGCTGGAAGGAAAAACTGTTTTTT. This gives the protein CASSLSPAGWKEKLFF. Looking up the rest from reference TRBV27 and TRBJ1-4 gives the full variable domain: EAQVTQNPRYLITVTGKKLTVTCSQNMNHEYMSWYRQDPGLGLRQIYYSMNVEVTDKGDVPEGYKVSRKEKRNFPLILESPSPNQTSLYFCASSLSPAGWKEKLFFGSGTQLSVL.

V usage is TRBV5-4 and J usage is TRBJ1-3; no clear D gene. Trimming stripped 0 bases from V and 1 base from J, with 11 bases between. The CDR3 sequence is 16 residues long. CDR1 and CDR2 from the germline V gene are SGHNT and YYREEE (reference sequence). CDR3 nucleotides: TGTGCCAGCAGCTTGGACGGGAATTTATCTGGAAACACCATATATTTT. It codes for CASSLDGNLSGNTIYF.

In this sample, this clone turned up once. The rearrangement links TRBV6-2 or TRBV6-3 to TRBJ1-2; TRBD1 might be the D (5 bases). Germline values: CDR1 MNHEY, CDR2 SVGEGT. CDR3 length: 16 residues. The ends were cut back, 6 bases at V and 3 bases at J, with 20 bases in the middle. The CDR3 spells CASSPREGRYYYGYTF. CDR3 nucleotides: TGTGCCAGCAGCCCCAGGGAGGGGCGATACTACTATGGCTACACCTTC.

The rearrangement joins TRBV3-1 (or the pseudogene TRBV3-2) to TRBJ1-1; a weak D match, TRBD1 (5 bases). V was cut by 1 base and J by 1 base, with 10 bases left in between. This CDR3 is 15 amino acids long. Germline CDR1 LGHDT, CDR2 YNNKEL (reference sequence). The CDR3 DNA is TGTGCCAGCAGCCAAGCCGGACACTCGAACACTGAAGCTTTCTTT. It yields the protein CASSQAGHSNTEAFF.

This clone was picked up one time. Here the CDR3 DNA reads TGTGCCAGCAGTCTCTACACCGGGGAGCTGTTTTTT. Its translation: CASSLYTGELFF. The V call is TRBV27, the J call TRBJ2-2; D uncertain. CDR3 length equals 12 residues. V dropped 5 bases and J dropped 3 bases, with 4 bases sitting between them. Germline V lookup: CDR1 MNHEY, CDR2 SMNVEV (reference sequence).

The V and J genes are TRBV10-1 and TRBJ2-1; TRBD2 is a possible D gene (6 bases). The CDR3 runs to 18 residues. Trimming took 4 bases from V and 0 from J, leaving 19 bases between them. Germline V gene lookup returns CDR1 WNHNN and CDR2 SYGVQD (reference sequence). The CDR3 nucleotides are TGCGCCAGCAGTGGGAACCCCCCGCGGGATAGCTCCTACAATGAGCAGTTCTTC. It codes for CASSGNPPRDSSYNEQFF.

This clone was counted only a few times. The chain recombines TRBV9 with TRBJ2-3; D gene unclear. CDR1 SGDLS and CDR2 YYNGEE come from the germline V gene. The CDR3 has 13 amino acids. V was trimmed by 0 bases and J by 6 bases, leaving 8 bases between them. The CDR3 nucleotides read TGTGCCAGCAGCGTAGTAGGGCGGGATACGCAGTATTTT. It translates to CASSVVGRDTQYF.

The CDR3 reads CASSIRQVGPTGELFF. CDR3 bases: TGTGCCAGCAGCATTCGACAGGTGGGCCCCACCGGGGAGCTGTTTTTT. V is TRBV7-2 and J is TRBJ2-2, with D possibly being TRBD1 (6 bases). Germline V gene sequence: CDR1 SGHTA, CDR2 FQGNSA. The CDR3 is made up of 16 amino acids. Trimming removed 5 bases from V and 4 bases from J, with 17 bases in between.

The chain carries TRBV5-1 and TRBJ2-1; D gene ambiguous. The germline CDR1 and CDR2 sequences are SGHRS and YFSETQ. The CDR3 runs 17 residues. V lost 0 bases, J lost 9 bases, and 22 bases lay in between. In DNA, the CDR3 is TGCGCCAGCAGCTTGGCCCTCGAGAACATCGCGCTGGGTGAGCAGTTCTTC. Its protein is CASSLALENIALGEQFF.

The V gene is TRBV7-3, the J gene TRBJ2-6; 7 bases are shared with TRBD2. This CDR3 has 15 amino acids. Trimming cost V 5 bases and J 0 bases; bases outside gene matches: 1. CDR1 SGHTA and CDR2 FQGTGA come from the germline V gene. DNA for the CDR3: TGTGCCAGCAGCCCTAGCGGCTCTGGGGCCAACGTCCTGACTTTC. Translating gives CASSPSGSGANVLTF.

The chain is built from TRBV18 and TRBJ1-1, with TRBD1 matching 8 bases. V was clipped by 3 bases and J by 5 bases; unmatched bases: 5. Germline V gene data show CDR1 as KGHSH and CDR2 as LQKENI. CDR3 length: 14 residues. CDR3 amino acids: CASSPDRGETEAFF. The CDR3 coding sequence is TGTGCCAGCTCACCCGACAGGGGTGAGACTGAAGCTTTCTTT.

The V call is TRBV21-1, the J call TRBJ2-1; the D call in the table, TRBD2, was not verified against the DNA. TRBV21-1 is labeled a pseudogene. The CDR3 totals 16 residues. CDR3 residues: CASSRAGLAGKNEQFF. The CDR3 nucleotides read TGTGCCAGCAGCCGGGCAGGACTAGCGGGAAAGAATGAGCAGTTCTTC.

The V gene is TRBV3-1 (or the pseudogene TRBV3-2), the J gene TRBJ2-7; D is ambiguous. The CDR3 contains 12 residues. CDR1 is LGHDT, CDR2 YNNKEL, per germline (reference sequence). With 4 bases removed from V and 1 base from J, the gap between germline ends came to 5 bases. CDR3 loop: CASSRSSYEQYF. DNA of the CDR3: TGTGCCAGCAGCCGCTCGTCCTACGAGCAGTACTTC.

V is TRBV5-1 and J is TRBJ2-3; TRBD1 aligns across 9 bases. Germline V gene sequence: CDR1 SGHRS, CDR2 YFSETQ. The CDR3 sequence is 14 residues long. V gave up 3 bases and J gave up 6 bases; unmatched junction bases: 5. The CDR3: CASSSTGGWDTQYF. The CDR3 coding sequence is TGCGCCAGCAGCTCCACAGGGGGCTGGGATACGCAGTATTTT. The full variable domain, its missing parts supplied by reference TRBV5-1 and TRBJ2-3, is KAGVTQTPRYLIKTRGQQVTLSCSPISGHRSVSWYQQTPGQGLQFLFEYFSETQRNKGNFPGRFSGRQFSNSRSEMNVSTLELGDSALYLCASSSTGGWDTQYFGPGTRLTVL.

CDR3 in amino acids: CASSRESSTGELFF. CDR3 DNA sequence: TGTGCCAGCAGCCGTGAGTCGTCCACCGGGGAGCTGTTTTTT. The chain couples TRBV5-5 to TRBJ2-2; the D is unclear. Per the germline V gene, CDR1 is SGHKS and CDR2 is YYEKEE (reference sequence). The CDR3 loop spans 14 amino acids. With 4 bases removed from V and 4 bases from J, the gap between germline ends came to 11 bases.

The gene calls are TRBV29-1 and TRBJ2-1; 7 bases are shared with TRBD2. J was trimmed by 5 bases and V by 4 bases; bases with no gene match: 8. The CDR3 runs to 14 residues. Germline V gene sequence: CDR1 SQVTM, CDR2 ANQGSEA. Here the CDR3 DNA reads TGCAGCGTTGGTGGGTGGGAGGGCCACAATGAGCAGTTCTTC. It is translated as CSVGGWEGHNEQFF.

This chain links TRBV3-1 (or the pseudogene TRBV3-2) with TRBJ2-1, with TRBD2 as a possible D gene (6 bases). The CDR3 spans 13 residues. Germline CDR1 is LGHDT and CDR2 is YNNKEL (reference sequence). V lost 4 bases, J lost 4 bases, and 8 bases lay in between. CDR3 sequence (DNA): TGTGCCAGCAGCCCGGGACTTTACAATGAGCAGTTCTTC. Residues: CASSPGLYNEQFF.

CDR3: CASSLVSGGSGLQHF. The CDR3 DNA sequence: TGTGCCAGCAGTTTAGTTTCAGGGGGCTCTGGCCTCCAGCATTTT. The gene calls are TRBV28 and TRBJ1-5; TRBD1 aligns across 8 bases. The germline V gene encodes CDR1 MDHEN and CDR2 SYDVKM. The trim removed 2 bases at V and 12 bases at J, leaving 12 bases unmatched. The CDR3 sequence is 15 residues long.

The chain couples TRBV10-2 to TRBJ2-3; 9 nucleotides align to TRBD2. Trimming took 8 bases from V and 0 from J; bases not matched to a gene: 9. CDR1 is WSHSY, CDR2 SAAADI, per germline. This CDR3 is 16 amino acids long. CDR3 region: CASLDWREGSTDTQYF. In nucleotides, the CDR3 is TGCGCCAGCTTGGACTGGCGGGAGGGAAGCACAGATACGCAGTATTTT.

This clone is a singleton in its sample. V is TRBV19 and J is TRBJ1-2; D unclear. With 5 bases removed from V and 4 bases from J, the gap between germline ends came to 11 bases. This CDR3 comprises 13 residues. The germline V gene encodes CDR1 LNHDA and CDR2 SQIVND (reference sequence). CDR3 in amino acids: CASSPTGVYGYTF. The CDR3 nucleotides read TGTGCCAGTAGTCCAACCGGGGTCTATGGCTACACCTTC. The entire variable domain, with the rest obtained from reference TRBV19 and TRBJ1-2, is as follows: DGGITQSPKYLFRKEGQNVTLSCEQNLNHDAMYWYRQDPGQGLRLIYYSQIVNDFQKGDIAEGYSVSREKKESFPLTVTSAQKNPTAFYLCASSPTGVYGYTFGSGTRLTVV.

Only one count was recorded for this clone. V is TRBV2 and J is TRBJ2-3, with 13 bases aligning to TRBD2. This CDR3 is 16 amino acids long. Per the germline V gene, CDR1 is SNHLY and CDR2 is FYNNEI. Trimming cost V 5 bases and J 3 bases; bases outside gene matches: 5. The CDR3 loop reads CASSKGLAGDTDTQYF. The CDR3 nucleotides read TGTGCCAGCAGTAAAGGACTAGCGGGAGATACAGATACGCAGTATTTT.

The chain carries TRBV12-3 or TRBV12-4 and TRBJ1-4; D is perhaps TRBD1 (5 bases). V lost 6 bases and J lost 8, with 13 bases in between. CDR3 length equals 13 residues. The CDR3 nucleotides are TGTGCCAGCAGGCAGGGTCAGCAGGAAAAACTGTTTTTT. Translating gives CASRQGQQEKLFF.

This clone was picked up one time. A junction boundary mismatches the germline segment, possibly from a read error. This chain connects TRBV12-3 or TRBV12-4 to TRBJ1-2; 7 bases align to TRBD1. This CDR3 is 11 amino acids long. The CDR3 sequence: CAGRGGNGYTF. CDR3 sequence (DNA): TGTGCCGGCAGGGGGGGGAATGGCTACACCTTC.

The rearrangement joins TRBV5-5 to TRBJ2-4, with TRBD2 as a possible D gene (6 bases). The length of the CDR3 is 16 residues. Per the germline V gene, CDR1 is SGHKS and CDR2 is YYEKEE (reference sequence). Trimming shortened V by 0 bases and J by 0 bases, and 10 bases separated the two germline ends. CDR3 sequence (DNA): TGTGCCAGCAGCTTGGTGGGGGGACTAGCCAAAAACATTCAGTACTTC. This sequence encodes CASSLVGGLAKNIQYF.

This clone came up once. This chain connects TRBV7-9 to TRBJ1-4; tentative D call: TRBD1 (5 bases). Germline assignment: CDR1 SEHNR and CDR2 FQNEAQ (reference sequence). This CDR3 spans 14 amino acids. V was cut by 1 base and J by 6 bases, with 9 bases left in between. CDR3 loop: CASSLEGEDEKLFF. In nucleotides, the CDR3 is TGTGCCAGCAGCTTAGAAGGGGAAGATGAAAAACTGTTTTTT.

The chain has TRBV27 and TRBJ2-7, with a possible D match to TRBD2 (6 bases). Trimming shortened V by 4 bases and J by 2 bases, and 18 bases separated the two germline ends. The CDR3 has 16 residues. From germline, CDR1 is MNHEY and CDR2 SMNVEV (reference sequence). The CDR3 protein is CASSSHLGTFPYEQYF. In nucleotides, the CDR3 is TGTGCCAGCAGTTCGCATTTGGGGACTTTTCCCTACGAGCAGTACTTC.